This T cell receptor beta chain was sequenced in a study of a mutant IDH1 vaccine in newly diagnosed glioma. Turning to the study itself: The study started vaccination 4-6 weeks after radiotherapy alone, or with temozolomide cycles. Patients under treatment included 62.5% males and approximately 38% females and had a mean age of approximately 44 years. Patients arrived already treated with radiotherapy, temozolomide, or both, most having had both.

In germline, CDR1 is MNHNY, CDR2 SVGAGI (reference sequence). Trimming took 11 bases from V and 3 from J, leaving 17 bases between them. CDR3 size: 13 residues. In the case of this clone: Antigen unknown.

Time point: week 5, during vaccination. Every single dose of the vaccine, 300 ug of mutant IDH1 20-mer peptide, came with topical imiquimod. There were new WHO grade 3 or 4 astrocytomas in the donors, and these were IDH1-mutant and ATRX-lost. Clones were sequenced by immunoSEQ multiplex PCR, and TCRdb holds only the in-frame ones, with some missing. Here the sample spans 75,000 to 80,000 clones, more than 85% being singletons. This sequence was found in a woman in her fifties or sixties with glioma. The chain employs TRBV6-6 and TRBJ2-7; tentative D call: TRBD2 (6 bases). The sample consisted of PBMCs, taken from a glioma patient whose treatment included an IDH1 peptide vaccine. CDR3 nucleotides: TGTGCCTGCAATGAGCCGGGAGACTACGAGCAGTACTTC. Translating it yields CACNEPGDYEQYF.